This T cell receptor (beta chain) was profiled in a study of blood T cell repertoires in COVID-19. Study overall: PBMCs, B-cell-depleted T cells, or T cells were the source of the cDNA or gDNA that made up the material.

In the original processing: Amplification with reference gene primers provided the estimates of nucleated cell counts. Libraries were prepared by immunoSEQ multiplex PCR; TCRdb keeps only in-frame clonotypes and omits some of them. V, J and clone size are taken as reported in that table, and D and trimming were inferred from the DNA itself. The table lists approximately 100,000 clones, 65% to 90% of them singletons. Germline-derived CDR1 and CDR2 are MDHEN and SYDVKM. The V and J ends lost 4 bases and 7 bases, in that order; junction bases with no gene match: 6. This CDR3 is 13 amino acids long. Sequencing was performed on PBMCs or T cells enriched from blood (not recorded which). The chain couples TRBV28 to TRBJ1-2; 7 bases match TRBD1. This TCR was recovered from a woman aged 50 to 65 who had recovered from COVID-19. The CDR3 sequence: CASSYKGARGYTF. The DNA of the CDR3 is TGTGCCAGCAGTTACAAGGGGGCGCGTGGCTACACCTTC.